Sequencing of this T cell receptor beta chain was carried out in a study of blood T cell repertoires in COVID-19. Study-level information: Nucleic acid was either cDNA or gDNA, and it came from T cells, B-cell-depleted T cells, or PBMCs.

A remark on this clone: At one end the junction does not follow the germline gene, possibly because of a read error.

Original processing methods: Estimation of nucleated cell counts relied on the amplification of reference gene primers. Produced via immunoSEQ multiplex PCR; TCRdb's table is partial and in-frame only. V and J calls and clone size are given by that table; D and trimming were obtained from the DNA. The profile covers 65,000 to 70,000 clones, with 80% to 90% appearing a single time and more than 1.4% taken by the ten largest. The CDR3 loop spans 16 amino acids. The germline V gene has CDR1 SSHAT and CDR2 FNYEAQ (reference sequence). The sequenced sample was peripheral blood. The genes are TRBV7-7 and TRBJ2-5; 13 bases are shared with TRBD2. The sequence derives from a woman aged 55-70 years with acute or convalescent COVID-19. The CDR3 coding sequence is TGTGCTAGCAGCTCGGGACTAGCGGGGAGTCAAGAGACCCAGTACTTC. Its protein product is CASSSGLAGSQETQYF.